The next 3 T cell receptor beta chains were all read from a single sample in a study of breast tumors, draining lymph nodes, adjacent tissues. Each CDR3 protein is one row after TCRdb ran MiXCR on the multiplex PCR reads. The sample lists roughly 220,000 distinct CDR3 sequences; less than 35% were seen once. The lymph nodes were axillary draining lymph nodes from breast cancer patients. The source material was axillary lymph node tissue. The receptors here all came from a female donor with breast cancer. Some clones in this sample may be carry-over from other donors' samples.

This clonotype showed up just a few times. The chain couples TRBV30 to TRBJ2-1, with D perhaps TRBD1 (5 bases). The CDR3 is 19 residues long. The ends were cut back, 2 bases at V and 0 bases at J, with 23 bases in the middle. Germline V lookup: CDR1 GTSNPN, CDR2 SVGIG (reference sequence). CDR3 nucleotides: TGTGCCTGGAGTCACACCGACAGACCGTCTACCTCCTCCTACAATGAGCAGTTCTTC. As protein: CAWSHTDRPSTSSYNEQFF.

The chain uses TRBV29-1 and TRBJ2-3; D is possibly TRBD2 (5 bases). Germline CDR1 reads SQVTM; CDR2 reads ANQGSEA. The CDR3 consists of 12 residues. V was cut by 6 bases and J by 4 bases, with 11 bases left in between. The CDR3 bases are TGCAGCGTCCTACACGGGGCAGATACGCAGTATTTT. It specifies CSVLHGADTQYF.

The chain joins TRBV6-1 to TRBJ2-3, with TRBD2 matching over 13 bases. CDR1 MNHNS and CDR2 SASEGT come from the germline V gene. The length of the CDR3 is 17 residues. The V and J ends lost 3 bases and 5 bases, in that order; junction bases with no gene match: 8. CDR3 DNA sequence: TGTGCCAGCAGTGAGAGAACTAGCGGGGGGGCAGGAGATACGCAGTATTTT. Its translation is CASSERTSGGAGDTQYF.